The entry below describes one TCR beta chain. Its antigen is still unknown. CDR3 length: 15 residues. V shed 2 bases, J shed 4 bases, and the junction held 7 bases outside the gene matches. Germline values: CDR1 LNHNV, CDR2 YYDKDF (reference sequence). The data originate from a study of T cell responses to AZD1222 COVID-19 vaccine. Measured with immunoSEQ multiplex PCR; TCRdb has only the in-frame clones, and not every one. The repertoire has around 150,000 clones, about 92% of them found once; the top ten carry 2.3%. Findings and caveats of the study: Increases in Spike-specific TCR breadth and depth were seen after two AZD1222 doses.

The TCR originated in an adult in good health. This chain links TRBV15 with TRBJ1-2, with 7 bases fitting TRBD1. The sample was peripheral blood, taken on day 0 of AZD1222 vaccination. CDR3 region: CATSRPGQAVYGYTF. CDR3 nucleotide sequence: TGTGCCACCAGCAGACCCGGACAGGCCGTCTATGGCTACACCTTC.